This T cell receptor (beta chain) was found in a study of blood T cell repertoires in COVID-19. At the level of the study: The samples span acute and convalescent COVID-19 from the United States, Italy and Spain. T cells, B-cell-depleted T cells, or PBMCs supplied cDNA or gDNA.

CDR3 length: 12 residues. Deletions cut 7 bases from V and 2 bases from J, with 9 bases between. CDR1 is SNHLY, CDR2 FYNNEI, per germline. Sequencing was performed with immunoSEQ multiplex PCR; in TCRdb, only in-frame clones are kept and a portion is missing. This table has about 190,000 clones, 70% to 90% appearing once. The origin of this receptor is a woman between 65 and 79 years old with active or convalescent COVID-19. Material for sequencing was peripheral blood. The chain employs TRBV2 and TRBJ2-7; D is possibly TRBD2 (5 bases). CDR3 bases: TGTGCCAGCATAGGACTCCCCTACGAGCAGTACTTC. As protein: CASIGLPYEQYF.